The 29 T cell receptor beta chains below all came from one sample that was sequenced in a study of graft-versus-host responses after intestinal transplantation. The method was immunoSEQ multiplex PCR; TCRdb's version includes in-frame clones alone and lacks a portion of them. The sample holds 20,000 to 30,000 clones, 80% to 90% seen once. Sequenced here: PBMCs, sampled just over 450 days after intestinal transplant. The receptors were sampled from a human patient who received an intestinal transplant, so some T cells may come from the graft donor.

This chain uses TRBV11-2 with TRBJ2-7; 7 bases agree with TRBD2. The length of the CDR3 is 15 residues. The germline V gene encodes CDR1 SGHAT and CDR2 FQNNGV. V lost 0 bases and J lost 0; bases outside the gene matches: 2. The CDR3 DNA reads as TGTGCCAGCAGCTTAGATTCGGGGGGCTCCTACGAGCAGTACTTC. This translates into CASSLDSGGSYEQYF. The full variable domain, with the rest looked up from reference TRBV11-2 and TRBJ2-7, is EAGVAQSPRYKIIEKRQSVAFWCNPISGHATLYWYQQILGQGPKLLIQFQNNGVVDDSQLPKDRFSAERLKGVDSTLKIQPAKLEDSAVYLCASSLDSGGSYEQYFGPGTRLTVT.

The chain combines TRBV5-1 with TRBJ2-7; the match to TRBD1 covers 9 bases. The CDR3 loop spans 15 amino acids. The V gene end was trimmed by 5 bases and the J gene end by 3 bases; junction bases not matched to a gene: 9. Germline V gives CDR1 SGHRS, CDR2 YFSETQ. In nucleotides, the CDR3 is TGCGCCAGCAGTTTTGGAGACAGGGGGAACTACGAGCAGTACTTC. Amino acids: CASSFGDRGNYEQYF.

This clone was found once. The chain uses TRBV29-1 and TRBJ1-3; maybe TRBD1 (5 bases). This CDR3 has 17 residues. Germline loops: CDR1 SQVTM, CDR2 ANQGSEA. V was clipped by 7 bases and J by 0 bases, with 22 bases between them. DNA of the CDR3: TGCAGCGCGCGCTCCCAACGGGGGGTTCACTCTGGAAACACCATATATTTT. This codes for CSARSQRGVHSGNTIYF.

The gene calls are TRBV6-5 and TRBJ2-4, with D uncertain. Deletions cut 0 bases from V and 0 bases from J, with 9 bases between. Germline lookup yields CDR1 MNHEY and CDR2 SVGAGI. The CDR3 is 16 amino acids. The chain's CDR3 is CASSYSIHLAKNIQYF. CDR3 bases: TGTGCCAGCAGTTACTCTATACACCTAGCCAAAAACATTCAGTACTTC.

The genes are TRBV2 and TRBJ2-7, with 7 bases that match TRBD2. Trimming took 6 bases from V and 9 from J; bases not matched to a gene: 14. The CDR3 is made up of 14 amino acids. Germline lookup yields CDR1 SNHLY and CDR2 FYNNEI. CDR3 in amino acids: CASSSGTTYEVQYF. The CDR3 DNA reads TGTGCCAGCAGCTCCGGGACTACGTACGAAGTGCAGTACTTC.

This clone was picked up one time. The rearrangement links TRBV30 to TRBJ2-5; 11 positions match TRBD1. This CDR3 spans 14 amino acids. Germline V gene lookup returns CDR1 GTSNPN and CDR2 SVGIG (reference sequence). Losses at the gene ends were 6 bases for V and 5 bases for J; bases not matched to a gene: 8. CDR3 amino acids: CACSPGQGVETQYF. DNA of the CDR3: TGTGCCTGCTCGCCGGGACAGGGGGTTGAGACCCAGTACTTC.

The rearrangement links TRBV29-1 to TRBJ2-1, with 8 bases matching TRBD2. Germline V gene sequence: CDR1 SQVTM, CDR2 ANQGSEA. The V and J ends lost 2 bases and 5 bases, in that order; junction bases with no gene match: 5. CDR3 length equals 14 residues. The CDR3 region is CSVEPLLADNEQFF. The DNA for the CDR3 is TGCAGCGTTGAACCCCTACTAGCGGACAATGAGCAGTTCTTC.

This clone occurred a few times. V gene TRBV10-1 combines with J gene TRBJ2-3; 11 bases are shared with TRBD2. The V and J ends lost 8 bases and 4 bases, in that order; junction bases with no gene match: 5. The length of the CDR3 is 14 residues. The germline V gene encodes CDR1 WNHNN and CDR2 SYGVQD (reference sequence). The CDR3 spells CASGPGLAADTQYF. In nucleotides, the CDR3 is TGCGCCAGCGGGCCGGGACTAGCGGCAGATACGCAGTATTTT.

This clone was seen more than once but under ten times. J is TRBJ1-2 and V is TRBV5-1; D is perhaps TRBD1 (5 bases). The CDR3 runs 15 residues. CDR1 is SGHRS, CDR2 YFSETQ, per germline. Trimming took 1 base from V and 4 from J, leaving 14 bases between them. CDR3 in DNA: TGCGCCAGCAGCTTGATGGGACCGCCCAGCTATGGCTACACCTTC. Translation gives CASSLMGPPSYGYTF.

V is TRBV6-5 and J is TRBJ2-1, with D perhaps TRBD2 (5 bases). Trimming stripped 4 bases from V and 6 bases from J, with 13 bases between. Germline CDR1 reads MNHEY; CDR2 reads SVGAGI. The CDR3 has 14 residues. The CDR3 loop is CASSLEGMSNEQFF. CDR3 bases: TGTGCCAGCAGTTTAGAGGGTATGTCCAATGAGCAGTTCTTC.

The chain recombines TRBV5-1 with TRBJ1-1, with a weak D call TRBD1 (6 bases). This CDR3 has 14 amino acids. V lost 3 bases, J lost 2 bases, and 11 bases lay in between. CDR1 is SGHRS, CDR2 YFSETQ, per germline. CDR3: CASSSGTLNTEAFF. In DNA form, the CDR3 reads TGCGCCAGCAGCTCAGGGACATTAAACACTGAAGCTTTCTTT.

This clone was seen only once. The chain employs TRBV9 and TRBJ2-1; D is ambiguous. Germline CDR1 and CDR2: SGDLS and YYNGEE. CDR3 length equals 15 residues. V was clipped by 3 bases and J by 0 bases, with 10 bases between them. For the CDR3, the DNA is TGTGCCAGCAGCGCCGGAGCAAGCTCCTACAATGAGCAGTTCTTC. This encodes CASSAGASSYNEQFF.

The gene calls are TRBV6-5 and TRBJ2-7; the D is unclear. The CDR3 loop spans 13 amino acids. V lost 8 bases, J lost 3 bases, and 14 bases lay in between. The germline gives CDR1 MNHEY, CDR2 SVGAGI. The CDR3 here is CASRRNNDYEQYF. In DNA, the CDR3 is TGTGCCAGCCGACGGAATAATGACTACGAGCAGTACTTC.

J is TRBJ2-2 and V is TRBV7-3; the match to TRBD2 covers 9 bases. CDR3 length: 16 amino acids. Germline CDR1 reads SGHTA; CDR2 reads FQGTGA. After removal of 5 bases from V and 6 bases from J, the junction contained 10 bases not matched to a gene. CDR3 DNA sequence: TGTGCCAGCAGCAACATAGCGGGAGAGTACGCCGGGGAGCTGTTTTTT. It translates to CASSNIAGEYAGELFF.

In its sample, this clone was seen once. This chain joins TRBV28 and TRBJ2-5, with 7 bases lining up with TRBD1. Germline CDR1 and CDR2: MDHEN and SYDVKM. The CDR3 is 13 residues long. V lost 8 bases, J lost 6 bases, and 9 bases stayed unmatched. CDR3 in DNA: TGTGCCAGCGCGAAGGGGGCACAAAAGACCCAGTACTTC. It encodes CASAKGAQKTQYF.

The V call is TRBV7-9, the J call TRBJ1-1, with D unresolved. Germline V gene lookup returns CDR1 SEHNR and CDR2 FQNEAQ (reference sequence). The CDR3 is 11 amino acids. V was shortened by 3 bases and J by 8 bases, with 7 bases between the two germline ends. CDR3 nucleotide sequence: TGTGCCAGCAGCTTCCCGGGGGAAGCTTTCTTT. It translates to CASSFPGEAFF.

The V gene is TRBV6-6, the J gene TRBJ1-5; D is unclear. Trimming cost V 4 bases and J 8 bases, with 9 bases left between them. Germline CDR1 and CDR2: MNHNY and SVGAGI (reference sequence). CDR3 size: 12 residues. CDR3 protein: CASSFRGEPQHF. Written as DNA, the CDR3 is TGTGCCAGCAGTTTCCGCGGGGAGCCCCAGCATTTT.

This clone was picked up one time. The V call is TRBV7-8, the J call TRBJ2-5; 16 bases agree with TRBD2. V trimming: 1 base; J trimming: 2 bases; junction bases outside the gene matches: 7. Germline lookup yields CDR1 SGHVS and CDR2 FQNEAQ. The CDR3 runs to 19 residues. The CDR3 coding sequence is TGTGCCAGCAGCTTAGGGGGACTAGCGGGAGGGCCTTTTCAAGAGACCCAGTACTTC. Protein sequence: CASSLGGLAGGPFQETQYF.

This clone was recorded once. The V call is TRBV5-1, the J call TRBJ2-3; 8 bases agree with TRBD2. J gave up 2 bases and V 0 bases, and 5 bases lay outside the gene matches. This CDR3 has 16 residues. Germline V CDR1 and CDR2: SGHRS, YFSETQ. The DNA for the CDR3 is TGCGCCAGCAGCTTGGCCGTTAGCGGGGACACAGATACGCAGTATTTT. It yields the protein CASSLAVSGDTDTQYF. Full variable domain (remainder filled in from reference TRBV5-1 and TRBJ2-3): KAGVTQTPRYLIKTRGQQVTLSCSPISGHRSVSWYQQTPGQGLQFLFEYFSETQRNKGNFPGRFSGRQFSNSRSEMNVSTLELGDSALYLCASSLAVSGDTDTQYFGPGTRLTVL.

J is TRBJ2-5 and V is TRBV4-1, with 8 nucleotides matching TRBD2. After removal of 5 bases from V and 5 bases from J, the junction contained 10 bases not matched to a gene. Germline CDR1 and CDR2: MGHRA and YSYEKL. The CDR3 sequence is 15 residues long. The chain's CDR3 is CASSYREGPSETQYF. The CDR3 nucleotides are TGCGCCAGCAGCTACCGGGAGGGCCCATCGGAGACCCAGTACTTC.

The rearrangement links TRBV27 to TRBJ2-7, with unresolved D. CDR3 size: 14 residues. Germline V gene sequence: CDR1 MNHEY, CDR2 SMNVEV (reference sequence). Trimming took off 3 bases at V and 3 bases at J, with 12 bases between the two ends. CDR3 residues: CASSFTLGYYEQYF. As DNA, the CDR3 is TGTGCCAGCAGTTTTACACTGGGGTACTACGAGCAGTACTTC.

V is TRBV27 and J is TRBJ2-1; 10 nucleotides match TRBD2. The V gene's germline CDR1 is MNHEY and CDR2 SMNVEV (reference sequence). CDR3 size: 13 residues. V was pared by 2 bases and J by 9 bases, with 1 base of the junction left unmatched. CDR3 nucleotide sequence: TGTGCCAGCAGTTTAACTAGCGGGACTGAGCAGTTCTTC. As protein: CASSLTSGTEQFF.

The chain links TRBV30 to TRBJ2-1; 10 bases align to TRBD1. This CDR3 is built from 13 residues. Germline V gene data show CDR1 as GTSNPN and CDR2 as SVGIG (reference sequence). The V segment lost 5 bases and the J segment 4 bases; nucleotides outside the gene matches: 2. The CDR3 DNA reads as TGTGCCTGGTGGACAGGGGGTTACAATGAGCAGTTCTTC. Protein sequence: CAWWTGGYNEQFF. The variable domain in full, with the rest retrieved from reference TRBV30 and TRBJ2-1, is SQTIHQWPATLVQPVGSPLSLECTVEGTSNPNLYWYRQAAGRGLQLLFYSVGIGQISSEVPQNLSASRPQDRQFILSSKKLLLSDSGFYLCAWWTGGYNEQFFGPGTRLTVL.

The table lists this clone with a few counts. The chain recombines TRBV5-8 with TRBJ1-1, with 10 bases fitting TRBD1. V dropped 4 bases and J dropped 0; count of bases not matched to a gene: 18. The germline gives CDR1 SGHTS, CDR2 YDEGEE. CDR3 length equals 20 residues. The CDR3 nucleotides are TGTGCCAGCAGCGCGCCGGGACAGGGGAACCTAACGCCTATGAACACTGAAGCTTTCTTT. Translation: CASSAPGQGNLTPMNTEAFF.

This clone was found a few times. The chain uses TRBV5-6 and TRBJ1-3; D gene unclear. This CDR3 comprises 15 residues. The V gene's germline CDR1 is SGHDT and CDR2 YYEEEE. The V gene lost 4 bases and the J gene lost 2 bases, with 13 bases spanning the gap. The CDR3 sequence is CASSQNHSAGNTIYF. The CDR3 DNA reads TGTGCCAGCAGCCAAAATCACTCAGCTGGAAACACCATATATTTT.

J is TRBJ2-7 and V is TRBV6-1; 12 bases match TRBD2. CDR3 length: 15 residues. Germline V lookup: CDR1 MNHNS, CDR2 SASEGT. J was trimmed by 3 bases and V by 6 bases; bases with no gene match: 6. CDR3 in DNA: TGTGCCAGCAGCTCTACTAGCGGGGGGATCTACGAGCAGTACTTC. Translation: CASSSTSGGIYEQYF.

This clone was detected once. The CDR3 loop is CATARVGGNSYNEQFF. The CDR3, as DNA: TGCGCCACAGCAAGGGTAGGCGGGAACTCCTACAATGAGCAGTTCTTC. The chain joins TRBV10-2 to TRBJ2-1; maybe TRBD2 (6 bases). The CDR3 contains 16 residues. Trimming stripped 10 bases from V and 0 bases from J, with 19 bases between. The germline CDR1 and CDR2 sequences are WSHSY and SAAADI.

V usage is TRBV10-3 and J usage is TRBJ2-1; TRBD2 aligns across 7 bases. V trimming: 6 bases; J trimming: 7 bases; junction bases outside the gene matches: 12. Germline V lookup: CDR1 ENHRY, CDR2 SYGVKD. The CDR3 sequence is 15 residues long. This chain's CDR3 is CAIRAVAGVGNEQFF. The CDR3 DNA is TGTGCCATCAGGGCAGTCGCGGGAGTCGGGAATGAGCAGTTCTTC.

The chain employs TRBV9 and TRBJ2-5, with no clear D. V lost 4 bases and J 4 bases, leaving 11 bases between the germline ends. This CDR3 region has 13 residues. Germline CDR1 SGDLS, CDR2 YYNGEE. The CDR3, as DNA: TGTGCCAGCAGCCCCCGCTTTTCAGAGACCCAGTACTTC. Translating it yields CASSPRFSETQYF.